This T cell receptor beta chain was identified in a study of blood T cell repertoires in COVID-19. Overall study: Acute and convalescent COVID-19 specimens originated in the United States, Italy and Spain. T cells, B-cell-depleted T cells, or PBMCs provided the cDNA or gDNA that served as material.

The length of the CDR3 is 14 residues. CDR1 is LNHDA and CDR2 is SQIVND in the germline V gene (reference sequence). Trimming cost V 4 bases and J 3 bases; bases outside gene matches: 4. As handled by the study authors: The authors estimated nucleated cell counts from reference gene primer amplification. The assay was immunoSEQ multiplex PCR, and TCRdb's table has in-frame clones only and misses some. V and J calls and clone size come straight from that table; D and trimming were deduced from the DNA. The sample lists roughly 80,000 clones; under 85% were seen once. This receptor was taken from a human donor in a cohort sampled during active COVID-19. The J gene is TRBJ1-2, the V gene TRBV19; the match to TRBD1 covers 8 bases. Sequenced: peripheral blood. In nucleotides, the CDR3 is TGTGCCAGTAGTACCCCGGGACAGGACTATGGCTACACCTTC. Amino acid sequence: CASSTPGQDYGYTF.